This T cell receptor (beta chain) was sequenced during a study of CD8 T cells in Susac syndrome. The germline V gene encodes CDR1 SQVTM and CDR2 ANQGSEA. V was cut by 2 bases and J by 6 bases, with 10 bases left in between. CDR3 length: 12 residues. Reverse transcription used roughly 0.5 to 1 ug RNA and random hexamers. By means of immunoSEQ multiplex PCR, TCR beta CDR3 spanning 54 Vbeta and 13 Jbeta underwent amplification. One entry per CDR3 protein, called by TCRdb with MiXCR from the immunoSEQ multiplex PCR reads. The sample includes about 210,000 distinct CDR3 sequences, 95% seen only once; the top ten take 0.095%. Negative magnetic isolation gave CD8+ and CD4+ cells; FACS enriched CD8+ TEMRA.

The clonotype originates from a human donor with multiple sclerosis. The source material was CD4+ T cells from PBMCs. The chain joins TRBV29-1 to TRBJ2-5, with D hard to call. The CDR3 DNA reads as TGCAGCGTTGAATCTGGGGTTCAGACCCAGTACTTC. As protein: CSVESGVQTQYF.